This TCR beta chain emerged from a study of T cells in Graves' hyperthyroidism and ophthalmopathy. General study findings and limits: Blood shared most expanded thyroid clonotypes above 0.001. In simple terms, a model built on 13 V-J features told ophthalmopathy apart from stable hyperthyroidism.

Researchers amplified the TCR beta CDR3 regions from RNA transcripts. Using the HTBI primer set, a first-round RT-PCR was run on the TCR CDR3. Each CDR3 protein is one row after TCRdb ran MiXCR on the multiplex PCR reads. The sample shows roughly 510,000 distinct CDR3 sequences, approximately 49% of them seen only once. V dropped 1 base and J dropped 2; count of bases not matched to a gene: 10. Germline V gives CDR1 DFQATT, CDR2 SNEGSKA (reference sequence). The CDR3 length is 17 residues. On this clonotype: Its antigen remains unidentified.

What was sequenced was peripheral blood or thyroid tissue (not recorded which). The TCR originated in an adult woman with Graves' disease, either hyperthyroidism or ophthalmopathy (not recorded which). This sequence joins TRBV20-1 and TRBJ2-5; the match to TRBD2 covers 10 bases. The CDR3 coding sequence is TGCAGTGCTAGAGCTGCTAGCGGGGGTGGGGAACAAGAGACCCAGTACTTC. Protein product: CSARAASGGGEQETQYF.